Below are 5 T cell receptor beta chains sequenced from a single sample in a study of T-cell reconstitution after alpha-beta-depleted transplantation in children. Unique molecular identifiers were built into the TCRbeta library. TCRdb processed the PCR reads anew with MiXCR; each CDR3 protein has one entry. Of 500,000 to 750,000 distinct CDR3 sequences in the sample, roughly 27% were seen once. Source: PBMCs, taken before TCRalphabeta/CD19-depleted stem cell transplant. The receptors were gathered from a boy under two years old with Wiskott-Aldrich syndrome, due to receive a stem cell transplant.

The rearrangement joins TRBV6-1 to TRBJ2-7; the D gene is possibly TRBD1 (5 bases). The V end lost 6 bases, the J end lost 6 bases, and 15 bases lay between the germline ends. Germline CDR1 reads MNHNS; CDR2 reads SASEGT. CDR3 length equals 13 residues. The CDR3 region is CASRPDTASEQYF. The CDR3 DNA reads TGTGCCAGCAGACCGGACACTGCTAGCGAGCAGTACTTC.

This chain connects TRBV5-1 to TRBJ2-1, with TRBD2 as a possible D gene (6 bases). Germline CDR1 reads SGHRS; CDR2 reads YFSETQ. V lost 4 bases to trimming and J lost 10 bases, with 15 bases between them. The CDR3 has 13 residues. Written as DNA, the CDR3 is TGCGCCAGCAGCCTCTCAACGGGAGCCGAGCAGTTCTTC. Protein: CASSLSTGAEQFF.

The genes are TRBV5-1 and TRBJ2-5; the D gene could be TRBD1 or TRBD2 (5 bases each). The germline gives CDR1 SGHRS, CDR2 YFSETQ. V lost 4 bases and J lost 2, with 33 bases in between. This CDR3 spans 21 amino acids. This CDR3 reads CASSLLSAGERGPPIQETQYF. The CDR3 DNA is TGCGCCAGCAGCCTACTATCGGCCGGTGAGAGGGGTCCGCCGATACAAGAGACCCAGTACTTC.

A few counts support this clonotype. The genes are TRBV29-1 and TRBJ2-7; D assignment may be TRBD1 or TRBD2 (5 bases each). The CDR3 is 13 amino acids. Between the trimmed V and J ends, which lost 3 bases and 3 bases, there was a span of 12 bases. The germline V gene has CDR1 SQVTM and CDR2 ANQGSEA. The CDR3: CSVEGPLNYEQYF. The CDR3 nucleotides read TGCAGCGTTGAGGGACCGTTAAACTACGAGCAGTACTTC.

This clonotype has just a few counts. This rearrangement joins TRBV7-2 to TRBJ2-7, with 11 positions matching TRBD2. The CDR3 sequence is 17 residues long. Unmatched junction bases numbered 6, after V lost 0 bases and J lost 2 bases. CDR1 and CDR2 (germline): SGHTA, FQGNSA. The chain's CDR3 is CASSLALVAGGTYEQYF. As DNA, the CDR3 is TGTGCCAGCAGCTTAGCGCTCGTAGCGGGAGGGACCTACGAGCAGTACTTC.